Given below is one T cell receptor (beta chain) in context. Generated by immunoSEQ multiplex PCR, the TCRdb table keeps only in-frame clones and is missing some. The profile covers roughly 160,000 clones, with 96% appearing a single time and just over 1% taken by the ten largest. The record originates from a study of control samples from healthy donors and cancer patients. The TCR comes from a woman in her thirties in good health. The sample taken for sequencing was blood.

The CDR3 is CASSLGGRVHEQYF. The CDR3 DNA follows: TGCGCCAGCAGCTTGGGGGGCCGGGTCCACGAGCAGTACTTC. J is TRBJ2-7 and V is TRBV5-1, with D perhaps matching TRBD1 (5 bases). Germline CDR1 reads SGHRS; CDR2 reads YFSETQ. The CDR3 extends over 14 amino acids. With 0 bases removed from V and 5 bases from J, the gap between germline ends came to 12 bases.